This TCR beta chain was documented in a study of blood T cells in healthy people across ages. Study findings and constraints: Whereas aged donors had fewer naive CD4+ cells, long-lived donors had more of them and higher diversity.

In the case of this clonotype: Its antigen is as yet unknown.

The second PCR ran about 6 to 11 cycles with a sample-barcoded 5' primer and J-beta primers. A single record per CDR3 protein comes from TCRdb applying MiXCR to the 5' RACE reads. The data show about 640,000 distinct CDR3 sequences, around three fifths seen once. The V gene lost 2 bases and the J gene lost 6 bases, with 11 bases spanning the gap. The CDR3 length is 14 residues. Germline lookup yields CDR1 SGHRS and CDR2 YFSETQ. This receptor was obtained from a man aged 60 to 75 in good health. The chain employs TRBV5-1 and TRBJ2-2, with D possibly matching TRBD1 (5 bases). Sample: blood. The CDR3, as DNA: TGCGCCAGCAGCTTTACAGGCAACCCCGGGGAGCTGTTTTTT. Translated: CASSFTGNPGELFF.